This TCR beta chain was obtained from a study of human thymus T cells. Study-level results: In unrelated individuals, thymic repertoires overlapped highly, according to related research. Apparent skewing of V and J gene usage characterized both thymic and blood repertoires.

To note about this clone: Its antigen is not known.

Resections that were taken during corrective heart surgery supplied the thymus tissue. Healthy Finnish infants undergoing corrective surgery for congenital heart defects were used as donors. The method was immunoSEQ multiplex PCR; TCRdb's version includes in-frame clones alone and lacks a portion of them. The profile shows some 78,000 clones, just over 95% of them singletons. The receptor was derived from a boy under three years old with a congenital heart defect but otherwise immunologically healthy. Sequenced sample: thymus tissue.

CDR3 amino acids: CASSSRITPSSYNEQFF. The CDR3 coding sequence is TGTGCCAGCAGCTCCCGGATTACCCCGAGCTCCTACAATGAGCAGTTCTTC. V is TRBV7-2 and J is TRBJ2-1; D gene unclear. The V end lost 4 bases, the J end lost 0 bases, and 16 bases lay between the germline ends. Germline V CDR1 and CDR2: SGHTA, FQGNSA. This CDR3 is 17 amino acids long.